These T cell receptor beta chains were read from a single sample in a study of T cell responses to AZD1222 COVID-19 vaccine. TCRdb keeps only in-frame clones here, not all; method: immunoSEQ multiplex PCR. The sample yields fewer than 50,000 clones, around three quarters seen once. Sequencing used peripheral blood, obtained 28 days after the second dose of the MenACWY control vaccine. The receptors here all came from an adult who received the MenACWY meningococcal vaccine as a control. Both conserved end residues are part of each CDR3. The D gene is left open where the match is weak. The size field is filled for only some rows; it gives once, few, many or a size class.

>.|TRBD2|TRBJ2-7|TRBV10-3
CAIRNRGGRVGSYEQYF
TGTGCCATACGGAATCGGGGGGGCAGAGTGGGATCCTACGAGCAGTACTTC
>.|.|TRBJ1-1|TRBV7-9
CATSPATNTEAFF
TGTGCCACCTCCCCGGCAACGAACACTGAAGCTTTCTTT
>.|TRBD1|TRBJ1-1|TRBV5-4
CASSLAARGDGTEAFF
TGTGCCAGCAGCTTGGCCGCCAGGGGGGATGGAACTGAAGCTTTCTTT
>.|.|TRBJ1-1|TRBV27
CASSFRDPGTEAFF
TGTGCCAGCAGTTTCCGGGACCCAGGGACTGAAGCTTTCTTT
>.|.|TRBJ1-1|TRBV12-3/TRBV12-4
CASSLGGEAFF
TGTGCCAGCAGCCTGGGCGGTGAAGCTTTCTTT
>.|.|TRBJ1-1|TRBV7-8
CASSLGGGVTEAFF
TGTGCCAGCAGCTTAGGAGGAGGGGTAACTGAAGCTTTCTTT
>.|.|TRBJ2-1|TRBV2
CASRGAQTRTNEQFF
TGTGCCAGCAGGGGGGCCCAAACTAGGACCAATGAGCAGTTCTTC
>.|.|TRBJ1-5|TRBV28
CASSLESNQPQHF
TGTGCCAGCAGTTTAGAAAGCAATCAGCCCCAGCATTTT
>.|TRBD1|TRBJ2-1|TRBV6-4
CASRDRDTGEQFF
TGTGCCAGCAGGGACAGGGACACGGGTGAGCAGTTCTTC
>.|.|TRBJ1-3|TRBV18
CASSPSGLRNTIYF
TGTGCCAGCTCACCTTCGGGATTGAGGAACACCATATATTTT
>.|TRBD1|TRBJ1-1|TRBV5-1
CASSLAGTAPPMNTEAFF
TGCGCCAGCAGCTTGGCGGGGACAGCTCCACCCATGAACACTGAAGCTTTCTTT
>many|.|TRBJ1-6|TRBV11-2
CASSLYRVSPLHF
TGTGCCAGCAGCTTGTACAGGGTATCACCCCTCCACTTT
>.|TRBD2|TRBJ2-7|TRBV10-3
CAISESREGTYEQYF
TGTGCCATCAGTGAATCGCGGGAGGGTACCTACGAGCAGTACTTC
>.|.|TRBJ2-7|TRBV10-3
CAISTGELHEQYF
TGTGCCATAAGCACTGGGGAACTACACGAGCAGTACTTC
>.|.|TRBJ1-2|TRBV6-2/TRBV6-3
CASSYGRGSIYDYTF
TGTGCCAGCAGTTACGGTCGGGGCAGCATCTATGACTACACCTTC
>.|TRBD2|TRBJ2-2|TRBV11-3
CASSLSSGRVAGELFF
TGTGCCAGCAGCTTATCAAGCGGGAGGGTCGCCGGGGAGCTGTTTTTT
>.|.|TRBJ1-1|TRBV30
CAQRAAQGTEAFF
TGTGCCCAAAGGGCGGCTCAGGGCACTGAAGCTTTCTTT
>.|.|TRBJ1-2|TRBV11-2
CASSPDSNYGYTF
TGTGCCAGCAGCCCTGACAGTAACTATGGCTACACCTTC
>few|.|TRBJ1-5|TRBV6-5
CASSSSRGNQPQHF
TGTGCCAGCAGTTCCTCTCGGGGCAATCAGCCCCAGCATTTT
>.|.|TRBJ2-5|TRBV10-3
CATKDSQETQYF
TGTGCCACTAAGGACAGTCAAGAGACCCAGTACTTC
>.|.|TRBJ2-2|TRBV5-1
CASSRTANTGELFF
TGCGCCAGCAGCCGTACAGCTAACACCGGGGAGCTGTTTTTT
>.|TRBD1|TRBJ1-1|TRBV7-9
CASSPGTGRTEAFF
TGTGCCAGCAGCCCCGGGACAGGGCGGACTGAAGCTTTCTTT
>.|.|TRBJ1-4|TRBV10-3
CAISPGAEKLFF
TGTGCCATCAGCCCAGGGGCTGAAAAACTGTTTTTT
>few|TRBD2|TRBJ2-7|TRBV5-4
CASSPGTSAQSYEQYF
TGTGCCAGCAGCCCCGGGACTAGCGCCCAGTCCTACGAGCAGTACTTC
>.|TRBD2|TRBJ2-7|TRBV3-1/TRBV3-2
CASSHGTSVYEQYF
TGTGCCAGCAGCCACGGGACTAGCGTCTACGAGCAGTACTTC
>.|.|TRBJ2-1|TRBV2
CASSESYTSYNEQFF
TGTGCCAGCAGTGAAAGCTACACTTCCTACAATGAGCAGTTCTTC
>few|.|TRBJ1-2|TRBV29-1
CSVDSGNRVLYGYTF
TGCAGCGTTGATAGCGGTAATAGGGTTCTCTATGGCTACACCTTC
>.|TRBD1|TRBJ2-1|TRBV25-1
CASSDYRDRGSNEQFF
TGTGCCAGCAGTGATTACCGGGACAGGGGCTCCAATGAGCAGTTCTTC
>.|.|TRBJ1-1|TRBV30
CAWSVSRRNTEAFF
TGTGCCTGGAGTGTAAGTCGGCGGAACACTGAAGCTTTCTTT
>.|TRBD2|TRBJ2-7|TRBV6-1
CASSELGTSIEQYF
TGTGCCAGCAGTGAACTTGGGACTAGCATCGAGCAGTACTTC
>few|.|TRBJ1-2|TRBV4-1
CASSPNRGQPLYGYTF
TGCGCCAGCAGCCCCAACCGAGGGCAGCCTCTCTATGGCTACACCTTC
>.|.|TRBJ1-6|TRBV6-1
CASSADSTSYNSPLHF
TGTGCCAGCAGTGCGGATTCGACATCGTATAATTCACCCCTCCACTTT
>.|TRBD2|TRBJ2-5|TRBV6-5
CASSYTGTSGQETQYF
TGTGCCAGCAGTTACACAGGGACTAGCGGCCAAGAGACCCAGTACTTC
>once|TRBD1|TRBJ1-4|TRBV5-1
CASSSTGGPWEKLFF
TGCGCCAGCAGCTCCACAGGGGGGCCGTGGGAAAAACTGTTTTTT
>.|TRBD1|TRBJ2-7|TRBV16
CASSPRTGAYEQYF
TGTGCCAGCAGCCCCCGGACAGGGGCCTACGAGCAGTACTTC
>.|TRBD2|TRBJ2-1|TRBV20-1
CSASSLAGENEQFF
TGCAGTGCTAGTTCCCTAGCGGGAGAGAATGAGCAGTTCTTC
>.|.|TRBJ1-6|TRBV18
CASSPNKGESPLHF
TGTGCCAGCTCACCAAACAAAGGGGAATCACCCCTCCACTTT
>.|TRBD2|TRBJ2-7|TRBV13
CATSSGLADYEQYF
TGTGCCACCTCTTCGGGACTAGCTGACTACGAGCAGTACTTC
>.|.|TRBJ2-1|TRBV5-4
CASSSGLHNEQFF
TGTGCCAGCAGCTCGGGACTTCACAATGAGCAGTTCTTC
>.|.|TRBJ1-4|TRBV4-1
CASSQGGGVELFF
TGCGCCAGCAGCCAAGGGGGCGGGGTCGAACTGTTTTTT
>.|TRBD1|TRBJ1-2|TRBV10-3
CAISDWTGTYGYTF
TGTGCCATCAGTGATTGGACAGGGACCTATGGCTACACCTTC
>.|.|TRBJ1-1|TRBV19
CASSIGLGGPEAFF
TGTGCCAGTAGTATTGGGCTGGGGGGCCCTGAAGCTTTCTTT
>.|.|TRBJ1-2|TRBV12-3/TRBV12-4
CASSLGGYYGYTF
TGTGCCAGCAGTTTAGGGGGATACTATGGCTACACCTTC
>few|.|TRBJ1-5|TRBV15
CATSTGEHQPQHF
TGTGCCACCAGCACGGGGGAGCATCAGCCCCAGCATTTT